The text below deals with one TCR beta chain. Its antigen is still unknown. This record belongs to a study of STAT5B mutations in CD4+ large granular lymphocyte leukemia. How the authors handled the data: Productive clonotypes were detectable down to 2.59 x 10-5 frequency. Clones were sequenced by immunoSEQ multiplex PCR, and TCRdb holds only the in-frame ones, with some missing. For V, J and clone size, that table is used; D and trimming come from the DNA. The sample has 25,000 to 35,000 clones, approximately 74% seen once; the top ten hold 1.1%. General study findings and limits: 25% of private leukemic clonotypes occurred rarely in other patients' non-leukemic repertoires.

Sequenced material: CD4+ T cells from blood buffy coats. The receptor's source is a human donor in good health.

CDR3 sequence reads: CASSPRERGRSSYNEQFF. CDR3 DNA sequence: TGTGCCAGCAGCCCTAGGGAGCGGGGCCGAAGCTCCTACAATGAGCAGTTCTTC. V gene TRBV9 combines with J gene TRBJ2-1; 7 positions match TRBD2. V was pared by 4 bases and J by 0 bases, with 13 bases of the junction left unmatched. CDR1 SGDLS and CDR2 YYNGEE come from the germline V gene. The CDR3 loop spans 18 amino acids.